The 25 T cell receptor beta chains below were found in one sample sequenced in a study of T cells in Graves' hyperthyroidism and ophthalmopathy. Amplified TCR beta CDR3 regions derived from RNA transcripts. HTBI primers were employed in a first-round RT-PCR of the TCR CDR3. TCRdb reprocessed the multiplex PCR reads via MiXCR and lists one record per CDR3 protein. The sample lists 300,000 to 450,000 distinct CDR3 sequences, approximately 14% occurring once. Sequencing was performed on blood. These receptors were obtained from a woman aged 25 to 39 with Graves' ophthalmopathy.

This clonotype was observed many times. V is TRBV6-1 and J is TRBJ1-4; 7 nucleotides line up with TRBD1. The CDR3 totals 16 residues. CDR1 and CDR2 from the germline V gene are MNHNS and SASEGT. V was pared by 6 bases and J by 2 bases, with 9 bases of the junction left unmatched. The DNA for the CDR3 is TGTGCCAGCAGACAGACAGGGTTTGGCACTAATGAAAAACTGTTTTTT. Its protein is CASRQTGFGTNEKLFF.

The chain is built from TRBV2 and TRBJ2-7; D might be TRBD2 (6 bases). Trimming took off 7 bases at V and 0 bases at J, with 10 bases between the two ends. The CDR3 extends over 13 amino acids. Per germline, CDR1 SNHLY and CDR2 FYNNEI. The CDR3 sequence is CASIGTGSYEQYF. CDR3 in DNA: TGTGCCAGCATAGGGACTGGCTCCTACGAGCAGTACTTC.

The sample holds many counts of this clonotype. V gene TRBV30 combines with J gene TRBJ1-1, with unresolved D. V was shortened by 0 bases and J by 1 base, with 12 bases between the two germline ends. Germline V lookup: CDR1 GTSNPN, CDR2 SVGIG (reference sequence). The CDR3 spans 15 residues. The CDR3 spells CAWSVWGSENTEAFF. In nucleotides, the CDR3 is TGTGCCTGGAGTGTATGGGGAAGTGAGAACACTGAAGCTTTCTTT.

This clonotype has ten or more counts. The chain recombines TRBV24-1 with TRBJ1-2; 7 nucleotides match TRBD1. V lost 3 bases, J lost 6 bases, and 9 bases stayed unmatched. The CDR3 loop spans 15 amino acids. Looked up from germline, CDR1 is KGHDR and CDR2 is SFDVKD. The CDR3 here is CATSDHRGSSHGYTF. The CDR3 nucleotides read TGTGCCACCAGTGATCACAGGGGTTCCTCCCATGGCTACACCTTC.

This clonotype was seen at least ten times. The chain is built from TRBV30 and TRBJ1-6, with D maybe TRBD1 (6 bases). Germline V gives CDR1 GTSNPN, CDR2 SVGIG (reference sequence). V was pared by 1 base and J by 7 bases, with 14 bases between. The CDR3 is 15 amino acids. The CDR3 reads CAWSERGGWNSPLHF. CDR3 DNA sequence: TGTGCCTGGAGTGAAAGGGGGGGTTGGAATTCACCCCTCCACTTT.

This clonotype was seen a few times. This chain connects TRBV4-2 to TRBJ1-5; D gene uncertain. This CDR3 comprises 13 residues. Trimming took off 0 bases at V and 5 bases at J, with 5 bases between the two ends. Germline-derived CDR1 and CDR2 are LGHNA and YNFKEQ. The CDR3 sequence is CASSQEADQPQHF. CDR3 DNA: TGTGCCAGCAGCCAAGAAGCGGATCAGCCCCAGCATTTT.

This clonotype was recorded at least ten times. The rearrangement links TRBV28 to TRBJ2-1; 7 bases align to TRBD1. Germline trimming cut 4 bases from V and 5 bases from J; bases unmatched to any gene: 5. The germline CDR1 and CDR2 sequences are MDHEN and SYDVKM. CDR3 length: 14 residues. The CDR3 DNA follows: TGTGCCAGCAGTTCACCCGGGACAGACAATGAGCAGTTCTTC. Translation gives CASSSPGTDNEQFF.

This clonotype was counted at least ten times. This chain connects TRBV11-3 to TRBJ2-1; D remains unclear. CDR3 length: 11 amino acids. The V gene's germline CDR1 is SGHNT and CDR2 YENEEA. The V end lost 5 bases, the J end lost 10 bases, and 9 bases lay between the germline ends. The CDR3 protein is CASSDLSEQFF. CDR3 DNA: TGTGCCAGCAGCGACCTTAGCGAGCAGTTCTTC.

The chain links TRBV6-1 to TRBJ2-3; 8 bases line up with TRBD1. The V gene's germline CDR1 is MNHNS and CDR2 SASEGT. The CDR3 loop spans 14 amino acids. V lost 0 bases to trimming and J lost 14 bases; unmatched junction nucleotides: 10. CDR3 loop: CASSEAFRTGMRYF. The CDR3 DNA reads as TGTGCCAGCAGTGAAGCCTTCAGGACAGGGATGAGGTATTTT.

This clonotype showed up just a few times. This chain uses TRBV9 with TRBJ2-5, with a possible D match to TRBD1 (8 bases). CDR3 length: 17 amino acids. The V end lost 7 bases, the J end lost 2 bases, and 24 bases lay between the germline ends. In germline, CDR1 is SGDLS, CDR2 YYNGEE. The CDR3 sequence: CASGLGTGVRGQETQYF. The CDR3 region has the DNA TGTGCCAGCGGCCTAGGGACAGGAGTGCGGGGGCAAGAGACCCAGTACTTC.

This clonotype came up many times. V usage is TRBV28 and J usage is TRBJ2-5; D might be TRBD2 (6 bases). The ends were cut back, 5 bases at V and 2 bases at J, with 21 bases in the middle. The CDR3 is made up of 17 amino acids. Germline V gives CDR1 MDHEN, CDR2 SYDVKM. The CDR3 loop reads CASSPLGAGEGQETQYF. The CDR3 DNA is TGTGCCAGCAGTCCGTTAGGAGCGGGTGAAGGACAAGAGACCCAGTACTTC.

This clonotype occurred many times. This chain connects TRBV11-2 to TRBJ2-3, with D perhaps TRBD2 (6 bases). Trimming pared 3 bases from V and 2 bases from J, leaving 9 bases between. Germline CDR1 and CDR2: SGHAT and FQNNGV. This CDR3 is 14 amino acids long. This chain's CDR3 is CASSLGGVTDTQYF. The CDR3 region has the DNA TGTGCCAGCAGCTTGGGGGGTGTCACAGATACGCAGTATTTT.

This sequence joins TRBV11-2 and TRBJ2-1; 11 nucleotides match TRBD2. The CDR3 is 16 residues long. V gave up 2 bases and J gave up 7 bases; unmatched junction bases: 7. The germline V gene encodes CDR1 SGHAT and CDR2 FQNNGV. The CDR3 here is CASSLFPIAGGNEQFF. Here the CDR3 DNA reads TGTGCCAGCAGCTTATTCCCCATAGCGGGGGGGAATGAGCAGTTCTTC.

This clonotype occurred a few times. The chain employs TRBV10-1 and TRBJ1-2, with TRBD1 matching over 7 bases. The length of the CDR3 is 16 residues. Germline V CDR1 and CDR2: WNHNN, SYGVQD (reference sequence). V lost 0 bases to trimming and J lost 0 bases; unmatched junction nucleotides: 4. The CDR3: CASSESEGQTNYGYTF. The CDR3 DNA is TGCGCCAGCAGTGAGTCAGAGGGACAGACTAACTATGGCTACACCTTC.

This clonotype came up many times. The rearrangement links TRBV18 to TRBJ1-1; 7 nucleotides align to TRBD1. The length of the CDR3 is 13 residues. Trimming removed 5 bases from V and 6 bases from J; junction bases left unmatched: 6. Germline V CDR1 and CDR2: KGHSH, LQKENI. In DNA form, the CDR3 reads TGTGCCAGCTCAGCGTCCGGGACAGCTGAAGCTTTCTTT. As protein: CASSASGTAEAFF.

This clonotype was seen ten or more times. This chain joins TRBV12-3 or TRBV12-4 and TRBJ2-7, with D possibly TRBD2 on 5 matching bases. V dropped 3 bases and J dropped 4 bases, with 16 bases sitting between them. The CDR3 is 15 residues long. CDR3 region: CASSFFRRDGYEQYF. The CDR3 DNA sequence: TGTGCCAGCAGTTTTTTTCGCCGGGATGGATACGAGCAGTACTTC.

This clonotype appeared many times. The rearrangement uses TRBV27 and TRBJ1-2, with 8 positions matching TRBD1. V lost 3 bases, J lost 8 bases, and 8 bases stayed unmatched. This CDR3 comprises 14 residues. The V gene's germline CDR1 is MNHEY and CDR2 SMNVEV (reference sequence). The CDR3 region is CASSFYGTGGGYTF. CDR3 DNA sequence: TGTGCCAGCAGTTTCTATGGGACAGGCGGGGGCTACACCTTC.

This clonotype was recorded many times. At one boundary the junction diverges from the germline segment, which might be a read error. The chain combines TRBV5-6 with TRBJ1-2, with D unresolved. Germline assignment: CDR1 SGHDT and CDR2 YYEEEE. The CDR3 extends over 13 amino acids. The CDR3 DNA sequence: TGTGCCAGCAGCTCAACGGAGTACTACGGCTACACCTTC. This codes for CASSSTEYYGYTF. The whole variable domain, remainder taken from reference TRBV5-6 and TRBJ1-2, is DAGVTQSPTHLIKTRGQQVTLRCSPKSGHDTVSWYQQALGQGPQFIFQYYEEEERQRGNFPDRFSGHQFPNYSSELNVNALLLGDSALYLCASSSTEYYGYTFGSGTRLTVV.

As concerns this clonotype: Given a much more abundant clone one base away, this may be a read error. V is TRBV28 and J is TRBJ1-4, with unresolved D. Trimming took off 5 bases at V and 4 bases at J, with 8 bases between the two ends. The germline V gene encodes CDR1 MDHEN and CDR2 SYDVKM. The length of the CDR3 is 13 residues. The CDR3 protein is CASSLNLNEKLFF. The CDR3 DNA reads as TGTGCCAGCAGTCTTAACCTTAATGAAAAACTGTTTTTT.

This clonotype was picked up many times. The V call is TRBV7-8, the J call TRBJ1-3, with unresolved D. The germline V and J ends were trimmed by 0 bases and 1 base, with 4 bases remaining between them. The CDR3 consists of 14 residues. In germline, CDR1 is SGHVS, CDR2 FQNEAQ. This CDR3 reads CASSLAMSGNTIYF. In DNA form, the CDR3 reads TGTGCCAGCAGCTTAGCGATGTCTGGAAACACCATATATTTT. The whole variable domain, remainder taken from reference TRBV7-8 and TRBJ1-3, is GAGVSQSPRYKVAKRGQDVALRCDPISGHVSLFWYQQALGQGPEFLTYFQNEAQLDKSGLPSDRFFAERPEGSVSTLKIQRTQQEDSAVYLCASSLAMSGNTIYFGEGSWLTVV.

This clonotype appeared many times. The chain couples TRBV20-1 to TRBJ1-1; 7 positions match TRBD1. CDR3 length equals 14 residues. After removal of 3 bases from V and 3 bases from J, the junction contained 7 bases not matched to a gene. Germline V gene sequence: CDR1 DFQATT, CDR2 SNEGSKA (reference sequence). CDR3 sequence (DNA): TGCAGTGCTAGGGCAGGGGGGGGTTACACTGAAGCTTTCTTT. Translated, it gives CSARAGGGYTEAFF.

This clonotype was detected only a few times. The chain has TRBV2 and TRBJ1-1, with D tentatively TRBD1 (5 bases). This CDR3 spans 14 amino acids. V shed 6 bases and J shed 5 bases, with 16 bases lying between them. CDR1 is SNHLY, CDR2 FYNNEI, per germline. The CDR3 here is CASSAWEGYTEAFF. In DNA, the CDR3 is TGTGCCAGCAGCGCCTGGGAGGGGTATACTGAAGCTTTCTTT.

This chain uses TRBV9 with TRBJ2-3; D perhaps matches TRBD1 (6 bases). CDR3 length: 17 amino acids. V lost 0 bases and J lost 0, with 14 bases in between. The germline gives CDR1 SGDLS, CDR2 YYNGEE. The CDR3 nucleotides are TGTGCCAGCAGCGTAGATTCCCCAGGGGTCAGCACAGATACGCAGTATTTT. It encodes CASSVDSPGVSTDTQYF.

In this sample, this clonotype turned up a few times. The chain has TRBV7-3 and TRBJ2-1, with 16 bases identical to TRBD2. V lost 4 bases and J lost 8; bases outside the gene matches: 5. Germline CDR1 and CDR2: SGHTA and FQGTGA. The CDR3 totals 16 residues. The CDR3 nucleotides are TGTGCCAGCAGCTCGGGACTAGCGGGGGGGATTGATGAGCAGTTCTTC. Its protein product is CASSSGLAGGIDEQFF.

CDR3 protein: CASTADRASNTEAFF. CDR3 nucleotides: TGTGCCAGTACTGCGGACAGGGCTTCGAACACTGAAGCTTTCTTT. The chain has TRBV19 and TRBJ1-1; 8 positions match TRBD1. The germline gives CDR1 LNHDA, CDR2 SQIVND (reference sequence). The CDR3 covers 15 residues. J was trimmed by 1 base and V by 7 bases; bases with no gene match: 8.